This T cell receptor beta chain was sequenced in a study of response to subunit inactivated influenza vaccine. Overall study findings and caveats: After each seasonal influenza vaccination, few new T cells are recruited, the authors suggested.

TCRdb fed the RT-PCR reads into MiXCR, producing one record per CDR3 protein. The sample contains roughly 570,000 distinct CDR3 sequences, approximately 14% of which appear only once. Only a few counts were recorded for this clonotype. Its antigen remains unidentified. Sequencing was performed on PBMCs from blood, taken 11 to 12 days after vaccination. This receptor was taken from a man between 45 and 60 years old who received an inactivated influenza vaccine.

The chain's CDR3 is CASSSRIPQAGNTIYF. DNA of the CDR3: TGTGCCAGCAGTTCCCGAATACCGCAGGCTGGAAACACCATATATTTT. The chain carries TRBV28 and TRBJ1-3; D is uncertain. Trimming left V 4 bases short and J 2 bases short, with 15 bases between. The CDR3 runs 16 residues. Germline CDR1 is MDHEN and CDR2 is SYDVKM.